At least ten counts were recorded for the clone carrying this T cell receptor (beta chain). Antigen specificity is unknown. This sample is part of a study of CD8 T cells in ankylosing spondylitis. Broader study findings: Reactive arthritis synovial fluid and blood previously showed some of these motif variants. Clones linked to disease were reported to show significant enrichment in matched ankylosing spondylitis synovial fluid. Roughly 8 highly homologous variants formed a TCR beta motif that appeared characteristic of ankylosing spondylitis blood.

CDR1 is DFQATT, CDR2 SNEGSKA, per germline (reference sequence). V shed 0 bases and J shed 5 bases, with 16 bases lying between them. This CDR3 is built from 15 residues. Quantitative 5'-RACE with molecular barcodes generated TCR beta libraries. Each CDR3 protein is one row after TCRdb ran MiXCR on the 5' RACE reads. Here the sample spans 250,000 to 400,000 distinct CDR3 sequences, around 10% being singletons. The source is a female donor with ankylosing spondylitis or in good health (not recorded which). V usage is TRBV20-1 and J usage is TRBJ1-2, with D perhaps matching TRBD1 (6 bases). Specimen: blood, either unsorted or a sorted T cell fraction (not recorded which). CDR3 protein: CSARESTGASYGYTF. The CDR3 DNA reads TGCAGTGCTAGAGAGTCGACAGGCGCCTCATATGGCTACACCTTC.